The entry below describes one TCR beta chain. These data belong to a study of cytomegalovirus exposure and HLA in healthy donors. Clones were read by immunoSEQ multiplex PCR, and TCRdb kept only the in-frame ones, dropping some. There are some 80,000 clones in the sample; 90% to 97% occur only once, and approximately 1.2% lies in the top ten. The CDR3 sequence is 14 residues long. Trimming took off 2 bases at V and 9 bases at J, with 14 bases between the two ends. Germline V gene lookup returns CDR1 MNHNS and CDR2 SASEGT. Sample: PBMCs. This clonotype was sampled from a woman younger than 35 in good health and CMV-seronegative. The chain links TRBV6-1 to TRBJ2-1, with a tentative D call TRBD1 (6 bases). CDR3 DNA: TGTGCCAGCAGTGAATTGGTAGGGGGTGGTGAGCAGTTCTTC. Encoded protein: CASSELVGGGEQFF.